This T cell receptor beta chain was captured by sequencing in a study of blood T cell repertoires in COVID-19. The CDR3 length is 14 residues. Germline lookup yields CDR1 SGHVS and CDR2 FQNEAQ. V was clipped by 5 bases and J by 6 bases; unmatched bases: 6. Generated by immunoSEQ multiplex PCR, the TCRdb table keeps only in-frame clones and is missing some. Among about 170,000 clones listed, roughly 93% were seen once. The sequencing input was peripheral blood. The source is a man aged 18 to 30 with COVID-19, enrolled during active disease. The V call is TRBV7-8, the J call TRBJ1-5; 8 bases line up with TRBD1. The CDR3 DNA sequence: TGTGCCAGCAGCCAGGACAGGGTTGGTCAGCCCCAGCATTTT. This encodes CASSQDRVGQPQHF.